The 6 T cell receptor beta chains below come from one sample, sequenced in a study of CXCR3-negative and CXCR3-positive naive CD8 T cells. Libraries were UMI-labeled 5' RACE TRB cDNA. TCRdb re-called the 5' RACE reads and catalogs CDR3 proteins one per entry, DNA excluded. The sample table includes about 57,000 distinct CDR3 sequences. Sample: memory CD8+ T cells from blood. The receptors originated from a human donor in good health. Some clones in this sample may be carry-over from other donors' samples.

V gene TRBV6-2 or TRBV6-3 combines with J gene TRBJ2-7; lacking DNA, the TRBD2 call made by TCRdb goes unchecked. The CDR3 runs to 16 residues. Germline V CDR1 and CDR2: MNHEY, SVGEGT. This CDR3 is CASSLFSRATDYEQYF.

The V gene is TRBV4-3, the J gene TRBJ2-7; TCRdb returns TRBD2, unconfirmable since there is no DNA. The CDR3 totals 14 residues. Looked up from germline, CDR1 is LGHNA and CDR2 is YSLEER. The CDR3 here is CASSPGRGVYEQYF.

V is TRBV5-6 and J is TRBJ1-5. CDR1 SGHDT and CDR2 YYEEEE come from the germline V gene. The CDR3 is 14 amino acids. The CDR3 is CASSPYLTNQPQHF. Looking up the rest from reference TRBV5-6 and TRBJ1-5 gives the full variable domain: DAGVTQSPTHLIKTRGQQVTLRCSPKSGHDTVSWYQQALGQGPQFIFQYYEEEERQRGNFPDRFSGHQFPNYSSELNVNALLLGDSALYLCASSPYLTNQPQHFGDGTRLSIL.

The CDR3 is CAISHVGLAGGVVANNEQFF. The J gene is TRBJ2-1, the V gene TRBV10-3; TCRdb returns TRBD2, unconfirmable since there is no DNA. CDR3 length equals 20 residues. Germline CDR1 ENHRY, CDR2 SYGVKD.

This chain uses TRBV7-8 with TRBJ1-1. The CDR3 totals 17 residues. CDR1 is SGHVS and CDR2 is FQNEAQ in the germline V gene. The CDR3 reads CASSLVVRGQPNTEAFF.

The V and J genes are TRBV12-3 or TRBV12-4 and TRBJ2-7; TCRdb names TRBD1, which stays unverified in the absence of DNA. This CDR3 has 16 amino acids. The CDR3 protein is CASRQDSPKGSYEQYF.